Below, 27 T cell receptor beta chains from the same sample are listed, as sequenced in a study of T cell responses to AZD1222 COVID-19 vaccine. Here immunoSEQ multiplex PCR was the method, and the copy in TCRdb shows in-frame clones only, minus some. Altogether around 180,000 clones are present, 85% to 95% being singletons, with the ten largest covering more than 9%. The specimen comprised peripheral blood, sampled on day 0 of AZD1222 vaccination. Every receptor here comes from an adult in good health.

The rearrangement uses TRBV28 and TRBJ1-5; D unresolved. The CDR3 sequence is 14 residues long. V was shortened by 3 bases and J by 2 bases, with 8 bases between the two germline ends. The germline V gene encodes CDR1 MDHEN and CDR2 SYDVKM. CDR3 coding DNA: TGTGCCAGCAGTTTTGGCTCGGGCAATCAGCCCCAGCATTTT. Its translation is CASSFGSGNQPQHF.

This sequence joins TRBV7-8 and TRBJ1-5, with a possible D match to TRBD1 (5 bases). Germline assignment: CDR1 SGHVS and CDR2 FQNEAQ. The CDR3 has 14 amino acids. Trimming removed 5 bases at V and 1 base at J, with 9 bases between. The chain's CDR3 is CASSLRGSNQPQHF. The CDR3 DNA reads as TGTGCCAGCAGCCTGAGGGGAAGCAATCAGCCCCAGCATTTT.

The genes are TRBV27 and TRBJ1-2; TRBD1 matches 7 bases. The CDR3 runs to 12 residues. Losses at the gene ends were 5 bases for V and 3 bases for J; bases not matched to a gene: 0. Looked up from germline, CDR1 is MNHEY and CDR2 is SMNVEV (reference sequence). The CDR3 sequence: CASSGQDYGYTF. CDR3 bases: TGTGCCAGCAGTGGACAGGACTATGGCTACACCTTC.

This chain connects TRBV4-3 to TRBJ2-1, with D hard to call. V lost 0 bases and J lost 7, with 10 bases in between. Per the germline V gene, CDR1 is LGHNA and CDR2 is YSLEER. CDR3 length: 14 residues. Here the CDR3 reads CASSQDRTGNEQFF. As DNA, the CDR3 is TGCGCCAGCAGCCAAGATCGGACCGGGAATGAGCAGTTCTTC.

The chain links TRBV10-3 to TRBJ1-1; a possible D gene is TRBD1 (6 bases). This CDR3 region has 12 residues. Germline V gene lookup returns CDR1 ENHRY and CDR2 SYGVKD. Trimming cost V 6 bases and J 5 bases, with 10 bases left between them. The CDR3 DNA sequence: TGTGCCATCAGGGGGGCGCGGACTGAAGCTTTCTTT. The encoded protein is CAIRGARTEAFF.

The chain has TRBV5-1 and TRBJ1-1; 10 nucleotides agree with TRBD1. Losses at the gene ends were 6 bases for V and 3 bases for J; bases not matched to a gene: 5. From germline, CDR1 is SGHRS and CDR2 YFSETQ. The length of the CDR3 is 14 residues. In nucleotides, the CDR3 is TGCGCCAGCATACCGGGACAGGGGTACACTGAAGCTTTCTTT. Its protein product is CASIPGQGYTEAFF.

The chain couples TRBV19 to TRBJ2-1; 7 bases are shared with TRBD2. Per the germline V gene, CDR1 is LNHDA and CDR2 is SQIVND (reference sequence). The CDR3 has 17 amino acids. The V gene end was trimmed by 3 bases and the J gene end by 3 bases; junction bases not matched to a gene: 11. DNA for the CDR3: TGTGCCAGTAGTATGGGTCGCGGGGGTGGTGGCTACAATGAGCAGTTCTTC. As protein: CASSMGRGGGGYNEQFF.

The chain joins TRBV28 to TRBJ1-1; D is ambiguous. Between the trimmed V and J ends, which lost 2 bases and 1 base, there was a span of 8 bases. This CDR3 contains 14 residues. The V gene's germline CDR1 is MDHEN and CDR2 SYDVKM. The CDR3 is CASSLLGPNTEAFF. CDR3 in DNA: TGTGCCAGCAGTTTACTCGGACCGAACACTGAAGCTTTCTTT. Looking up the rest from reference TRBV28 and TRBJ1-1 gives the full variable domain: DVKVTQSSRYLVKRTGEKVFLECVQDMDHENMFWYRQDPGLGLRLIYFSYDVKMKEKGDIPEGYSVSREKKERFSLILESASTNQTSMYLCASSLLGPNTEAFFGQGTRLTVV.

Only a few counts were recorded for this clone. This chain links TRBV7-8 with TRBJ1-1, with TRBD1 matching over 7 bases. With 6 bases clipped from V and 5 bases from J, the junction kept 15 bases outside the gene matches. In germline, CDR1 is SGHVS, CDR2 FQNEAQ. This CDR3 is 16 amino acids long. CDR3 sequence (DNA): TGTGCCAGCAGGTATCTCGCGAGGGGGCATCTTACTGAAGCTTTCTTT. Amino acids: CASRYLARGHLTEAFF.

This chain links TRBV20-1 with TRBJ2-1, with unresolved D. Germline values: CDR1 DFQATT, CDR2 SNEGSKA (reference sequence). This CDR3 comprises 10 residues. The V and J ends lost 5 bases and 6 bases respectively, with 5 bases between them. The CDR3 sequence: CSALSNEQFF. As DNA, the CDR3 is TGCAGTGCTTTATCCAATGAGCAGTTCTTC.

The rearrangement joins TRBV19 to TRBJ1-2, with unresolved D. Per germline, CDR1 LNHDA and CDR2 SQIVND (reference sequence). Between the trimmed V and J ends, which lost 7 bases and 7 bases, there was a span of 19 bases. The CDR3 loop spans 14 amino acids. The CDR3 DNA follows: TGTGCCAGTACCCTGGCGAGGGTGAGCCCTGGCTACACCTTC. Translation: CASTLARVSPGYTF.

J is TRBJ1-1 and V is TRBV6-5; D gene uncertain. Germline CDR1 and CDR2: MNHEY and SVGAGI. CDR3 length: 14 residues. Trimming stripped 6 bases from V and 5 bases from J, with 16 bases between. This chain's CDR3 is CASSSLRGLTEAFF. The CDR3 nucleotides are TGTGCCAGCAGCTCCCTGCGGGGTTTAACTGAAGCTTTCTTT.

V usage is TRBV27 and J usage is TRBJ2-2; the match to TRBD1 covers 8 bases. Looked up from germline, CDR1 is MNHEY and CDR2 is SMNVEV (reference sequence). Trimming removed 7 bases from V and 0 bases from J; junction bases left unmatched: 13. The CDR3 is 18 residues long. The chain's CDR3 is CASTPGQVLAPNTGELFF. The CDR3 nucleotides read TGTGCCAGCACGCCGGGACAGGTCCTAGCTCCGAACACCGGGGAGCTGTTTTTT.

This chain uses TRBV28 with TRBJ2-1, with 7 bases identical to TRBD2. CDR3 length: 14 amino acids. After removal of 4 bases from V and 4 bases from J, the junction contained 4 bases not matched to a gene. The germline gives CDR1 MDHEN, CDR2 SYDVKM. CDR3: CASSSSGEYNEQFF. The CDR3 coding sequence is TGTGCCAGCAGTTCCAGCGGGGAGTACAATGAGCAGTTCTTC. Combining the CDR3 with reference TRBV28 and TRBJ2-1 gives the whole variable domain DVKVTQSSRYLVKRTGEKVFLECVQDMDHENMFWYRQDPGLGLRLIYFSYDVKMKEKGDIPEGYSVSREKKERFSLILESASTNQTSMYLCASSSSGEYNEQFFGPGTRLTVL.

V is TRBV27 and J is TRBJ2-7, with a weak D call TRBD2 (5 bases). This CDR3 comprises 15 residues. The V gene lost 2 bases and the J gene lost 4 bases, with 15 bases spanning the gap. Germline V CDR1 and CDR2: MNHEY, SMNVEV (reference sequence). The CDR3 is CASSLDGGEQYEQYF. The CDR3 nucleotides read TGTGCCAGCAGTTTAGACGGAGGTGAACAATACGAGCAGTACTTC.

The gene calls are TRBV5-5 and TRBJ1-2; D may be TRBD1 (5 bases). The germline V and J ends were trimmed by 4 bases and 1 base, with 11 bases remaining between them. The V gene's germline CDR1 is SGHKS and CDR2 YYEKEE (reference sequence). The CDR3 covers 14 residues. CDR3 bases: TGTGCCAGCAGCCCCGGGACGGATAACTATGGCTACACCTTC. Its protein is CASSPGTDNYGYTF.

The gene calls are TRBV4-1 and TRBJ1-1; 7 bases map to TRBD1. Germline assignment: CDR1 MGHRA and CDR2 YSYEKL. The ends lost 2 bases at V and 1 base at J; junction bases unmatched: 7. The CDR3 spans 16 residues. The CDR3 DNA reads TGCGCCAGCAGCCAAACCCGGACAGGTCCGAACACTGAAGCTTTCTTT. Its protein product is CASSQTRTGPNTEAFF.

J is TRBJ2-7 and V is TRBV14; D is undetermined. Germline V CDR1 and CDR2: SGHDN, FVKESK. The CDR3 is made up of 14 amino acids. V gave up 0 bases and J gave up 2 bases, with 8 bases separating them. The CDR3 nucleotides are TGTGCCAGCAGCCAAGATCCGGGCGCCTACGAGCAGTACTTC. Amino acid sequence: CASSQDPGAYEQYF.

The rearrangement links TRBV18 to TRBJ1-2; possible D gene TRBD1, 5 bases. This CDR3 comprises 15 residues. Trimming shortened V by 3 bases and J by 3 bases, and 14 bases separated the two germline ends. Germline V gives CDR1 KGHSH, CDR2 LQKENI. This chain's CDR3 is CASSPGGTTDYGYTF. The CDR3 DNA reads TGTGCCAGCTCACCTGGGGGGACGACCGACTATGGCTACACCTTC.

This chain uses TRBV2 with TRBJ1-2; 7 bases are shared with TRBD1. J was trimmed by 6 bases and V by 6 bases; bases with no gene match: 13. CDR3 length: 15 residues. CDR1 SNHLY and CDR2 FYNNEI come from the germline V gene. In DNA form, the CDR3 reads TGTGCCAGCAGCGGAGGTCAGGGGGAGGTAAATGGCTACACCTTC. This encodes CASSGGQGEVNGYTF. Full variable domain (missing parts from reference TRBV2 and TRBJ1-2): EPEVTQTPSHQVTQMGQEVILRCVPISNHLYFYWYRQILGQKVEFLVSFYNNEISEKSEIFDDQFSVERPDGSNFTLKIRSTKLEDSAMYFCASSGGQGEVNGYTFGSGTRLTVV.

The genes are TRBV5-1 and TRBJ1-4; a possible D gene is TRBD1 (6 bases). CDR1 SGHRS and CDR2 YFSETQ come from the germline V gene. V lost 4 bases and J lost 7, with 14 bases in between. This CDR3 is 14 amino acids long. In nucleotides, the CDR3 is TGCGCCAGCAGCCGGACAGACCAAAGTGAAAAACTGTTTTTT. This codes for CASSRTDQSEKLFF. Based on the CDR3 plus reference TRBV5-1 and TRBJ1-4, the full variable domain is KAGVTQTPRYLIKTRGQQVTLSCSPISGHRSVSWYQQTPGQGLQFLFEYFSETQRNKGNFPGRFSGRQFSNSRSEMNVSTLELGDSALYLCASSRTDQSEKLFFGSGTQLSVL.

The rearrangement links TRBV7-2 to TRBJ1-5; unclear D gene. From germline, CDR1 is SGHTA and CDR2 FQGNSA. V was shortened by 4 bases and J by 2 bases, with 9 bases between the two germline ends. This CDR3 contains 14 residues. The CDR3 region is CASSSVEGNQPQHF. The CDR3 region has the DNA TGTGCCAGCAGCTCTGTTGAGGGCAATCAGCCCCAGCATTTT. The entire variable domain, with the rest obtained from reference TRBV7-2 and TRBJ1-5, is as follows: GAGVSQSPSNKVTEKGKDVELRCDPISGHTALYWYRQSLGQGLEFLIYFQGNSAPDKSGLPSDRFSAERTGGSVSTLTIQRTQQEDSAVYLCASSSVEGNQPQHFGDGTRLSIL.

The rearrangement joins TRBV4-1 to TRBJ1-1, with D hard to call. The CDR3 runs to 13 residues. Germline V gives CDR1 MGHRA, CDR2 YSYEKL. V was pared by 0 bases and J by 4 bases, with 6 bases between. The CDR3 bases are TGCGCCAGCAGCCAAGATCTAACCACTGAAGCTTTCTTT. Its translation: CASSQDLTTEAFF.

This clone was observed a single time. CDR3 protein: CASSLAPLTGHNNEQFF. CDR3 DNA: TGCGCCAGCAGCTTGGCCCCCCTGACGGGGCACAACAATGAGCAGTTCTTC. The chain carries TRBV5-1 and TRBJ2-1; D assignment may be TRBD1 or TRBD2 (5 bases each). Trimming left V 0 bases short and J 5 bases short, with 18 bases between. The germline CDR1 and CDR2 sequences are SGHRS and YFSETQ. The CDR3 covers 17 residues.

The DNA for the CDR3 is TGTGCCAGCTCACCACTCGGCCAGGGGGACGGAAAACTGTTTTTT. Amino acid sequence: CASSPLGQGDGKLFF. The chain couples TRBV18 to TRBJ1-4, with 7 bases identical to TRBD1. The V gene end was trimmed by 1 base and the J gene end by 10 bases; junction bases not matched to a gene: 9. CDR1 and CDR2 from the germline V gene are KGHSH and LQKENI. This CDR3 has 15 residues.

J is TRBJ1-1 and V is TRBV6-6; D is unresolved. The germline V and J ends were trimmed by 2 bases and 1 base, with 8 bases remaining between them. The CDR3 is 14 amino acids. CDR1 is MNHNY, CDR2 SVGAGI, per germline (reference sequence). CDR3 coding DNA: TGTGCCAGCAGTTACGCTCAGCAGAACACTGAAGCTTTCTTT. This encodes CASSYAQQNTEAFF.

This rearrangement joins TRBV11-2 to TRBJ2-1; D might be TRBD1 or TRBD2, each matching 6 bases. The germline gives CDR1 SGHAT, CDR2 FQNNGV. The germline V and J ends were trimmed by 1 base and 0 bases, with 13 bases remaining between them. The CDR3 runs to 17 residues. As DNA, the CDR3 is TGTGCCAGCAGCTTAGGGGGGGCGGAGAGCTCCTACAATGAGCAGTTCTTC. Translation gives CASSLGGAESSYNEQFF. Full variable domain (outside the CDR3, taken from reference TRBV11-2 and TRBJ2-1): EAGVAQSPRYKIIEKRQSVAFWCNPISGHATLYWYQQILGQGPKLLIQFQNNGVVDDSQLPKDRFSAERLKGVDSTLKIQPAKLEDSAVYLCASSLGGAESSYNEQFFGPGTRLTVL.